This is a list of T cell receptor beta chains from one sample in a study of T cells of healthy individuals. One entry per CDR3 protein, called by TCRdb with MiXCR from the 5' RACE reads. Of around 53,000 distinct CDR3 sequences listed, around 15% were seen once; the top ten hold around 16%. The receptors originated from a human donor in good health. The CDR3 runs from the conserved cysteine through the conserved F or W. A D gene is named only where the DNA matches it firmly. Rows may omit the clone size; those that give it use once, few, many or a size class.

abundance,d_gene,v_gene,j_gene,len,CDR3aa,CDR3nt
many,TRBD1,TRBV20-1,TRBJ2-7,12,CSFRQGVGEQYF,TGCAGTTTCCGACAGGGGGTAGGCGAGCAGTACTTC
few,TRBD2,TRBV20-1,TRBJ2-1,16,CSARPLVGGDYNEQFF,TGCAGTGCTAGACCTTTGGTGGGAGGGGATTACAATGAGCAGTTCTTC
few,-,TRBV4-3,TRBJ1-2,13,CASSQTDSYGYTF,TGCGCCAGCAGCCAGACGGACAGCTATGGCTACACCTTC
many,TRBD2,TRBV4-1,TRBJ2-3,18,CASSLSPEREGSTDTQYF,TGCGCCAGCAGCCTTAGCCCCGAGCGGGAGGGCTCAACAGATACGCAGTATTTT
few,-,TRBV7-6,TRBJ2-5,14,CASSLAPPGRTQYF,TGTGCCAGCAGCTTAGCCCCCCCTGGGCGGACCCAGTACTTC
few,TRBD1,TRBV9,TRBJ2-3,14,CASSTQGRTDTQYF,TGTGCCAGCAGCACACAGGGGCGCACAGATACGCAGTATTTT
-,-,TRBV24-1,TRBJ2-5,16,CATSGGDREYQETQYF,TGTGCCACCAGTGGGGGGGACAGAGAGTACCAAGAGACCCAGTACTTC
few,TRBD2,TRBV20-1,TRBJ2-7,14,CSASWSGGFYEQYF,TGCAGTGCTAGTTGGAGCGGGGGTTTCTACGAGCAGTACTTC
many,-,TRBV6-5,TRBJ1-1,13,CASSYSSRGEAFF,TGTGCCAGCAGTTACTCGAGCCGGGGAGAAGCTTTCTTT
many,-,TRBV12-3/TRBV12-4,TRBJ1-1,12,CASRSPPPEAFF,TGTGCCAGCAGGTCCCCCCCTCCTGAAGCTTTCTTT
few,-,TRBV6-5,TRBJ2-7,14,CASSYLGTIYEQYF,TGTGCCAGCAGTTACCTCGGCACTATTTACGAGCAGTACTTC
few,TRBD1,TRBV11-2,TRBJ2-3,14,CASSLTGVGDTQYF,TGTGCCAGCAGCTTGACAGGGGTGGGAGATACGCAGTATTTT
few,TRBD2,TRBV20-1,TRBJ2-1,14,CSARRGGNYNEQFF,TGCAGTGCACGTCGGGGGGGCAACTACAATGAGCAGTTCTTC
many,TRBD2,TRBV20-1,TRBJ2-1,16,CSARDIGLAEYNEQFF,TGCAGTGCTAGAGATATCGGACTAGCGGAGTACAATGAGCAGTTCTTC
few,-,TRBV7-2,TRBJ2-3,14,CASSVAPSVDTQYF,TGTGCCAGCAGCGTGGCCCCTTCGGTGGATACGCAGTATTTT
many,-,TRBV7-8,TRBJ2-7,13,CASSLKGTGEQYF,TGTGCCAGCAGCTTGAAGGGAACGGGCGAGCAGTACTTC
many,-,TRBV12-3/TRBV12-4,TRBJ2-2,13,CASSLGGAGELFF,TGTGCCAGCAGTTTGGGAGGCGCCGGGGAGCTGTTTTTT
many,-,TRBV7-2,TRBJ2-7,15,CASSLVGVSSYEQYF,TGTGCCAGCAGCTTAGTAGGGGTAAGCTCCTACGAGCAGTACTTC
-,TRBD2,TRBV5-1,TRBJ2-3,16,CASSPGRGGSTDTQYF,TGCGCCAGCAGCCCCGGCCGCGGGGGAAGCACAGATACGCAGTATTTT
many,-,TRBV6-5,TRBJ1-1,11,CASGRGTEAFF,TGTGCCAGCGGTAGGGGGACTGAAGCTTTCTTT
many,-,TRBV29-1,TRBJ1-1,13,CSVEEPRDTEAFF,TGCAGCGTTGAAGAACCCAGGGACACTGAAGCTTTCTTT
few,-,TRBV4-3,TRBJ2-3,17,CASSKGVAVLREDTQYF,TGCGCCAGCAGCAAAGGGGTCGCGGTCCTGCGGGAAGATACGCAGTATTTT
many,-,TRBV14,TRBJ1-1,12,CASSPQRIEAFF,TGTGCCAGCAGCCCTCAGCGAATTGAAGCTTTCTTT
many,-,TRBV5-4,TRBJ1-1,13,CASSFAGGTEAFF,TGTGCCAGCAGCTTTGCCGGGGGTACTGAAGCTTTCTTT
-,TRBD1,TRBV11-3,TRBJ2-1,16,CASSLVGTGSYNEQFF,TGTGCCAGCAGCTTAGTTGGGACAGGATCCTACAATGAGCAGTTCTTC
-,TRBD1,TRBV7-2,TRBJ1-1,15,CASSSRTGNQIEAFF,TGTGCCAGCAGCTCCAGGACAGGAAACCAAATCGAAGCTTTCTTT
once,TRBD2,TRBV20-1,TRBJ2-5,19,CSAQPAQPLAGAYQETQYF,TGCAGTGCACAACCTGCACAACCACTAGCGGGGGCCTACCAAGAGACCCAGTACTTC
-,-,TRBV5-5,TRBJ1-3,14,CASSLYSSGNTIYF,TGTGCCAGCAGCTTATACTCATCTGGAAACACCATATATTTT
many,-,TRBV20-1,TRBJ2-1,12,CSADDSLNEQFF,TGCAGTGCTGATGACAGTCTCAATGAGCAGTTCTTC
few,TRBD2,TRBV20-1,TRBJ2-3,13,CSASGRAADTQYF,TGCAGTGCTAGCGGGAGGGCCGCAGATACGCAGTATTTT
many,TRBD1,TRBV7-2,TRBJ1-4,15,CASSLRGQTNEKLFF,TGTGCCAGCAGCTTAAGGGGACAGACTAATGAAAAACTGTTTTTT
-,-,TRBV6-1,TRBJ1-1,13,CASSEIVDTEAFF,TGTGCCAGCAGTGAAATAGTGGACACTGAAGCTTTCTTT
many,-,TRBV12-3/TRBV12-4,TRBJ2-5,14,CASGGSIGKETQYF,TGTGCCAGCGGAGGGAGTATTGGGAAAGAGACCCAGTACTTC
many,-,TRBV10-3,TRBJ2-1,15,CAATEQGLDHGEQFF,TGTGCCGCGACAGAACAGGGCTTAGATCATGGAGAGCAGTTCTTC
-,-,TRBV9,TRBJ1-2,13,CASSVATAYGYTF,TGTGCCAGCAGCGTAGCTACAGCTTATGGCTACACCTTC
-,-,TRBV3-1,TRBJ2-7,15,CASSPRTGISYEQYF,TGTGCCAGCAGCCCTCGCACTGGAATCTCCTACGAGCAGTACTTC
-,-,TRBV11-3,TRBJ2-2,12,CASSFDGGELFF,TGTGCCAGCAGCTTCGACGGCGGGGAGCTGTTTTTT
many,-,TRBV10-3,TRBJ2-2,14,CATRQERDTGELFF,TGTGCCACCCGACAGGAGCGGGACACCGGGGAGCTGTTTTTT
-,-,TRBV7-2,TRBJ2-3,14,CASSQGWGGDTQYF,TGTGCCAGCAGCCAGGGGTGGGGGGGAGATACGCAGTATTTT
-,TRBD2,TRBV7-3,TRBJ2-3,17,CASSLTLLAGGTDTQYF,TGTGCCAGCAGCTTAACGCTTCTAGCGGGAGGCACAGATACGCAGTATTTT
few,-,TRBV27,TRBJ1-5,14,CASSSGTFNQPQHF,TGTGCCAGCAGCAGCGGGACATTTAATCAGCCCCAGCATTTT
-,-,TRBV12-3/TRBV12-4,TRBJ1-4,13,CASSLDGTEKLFF,TGTGCCAGCAGTTTAGACGGGACCGAAAAACTGTTTTTT
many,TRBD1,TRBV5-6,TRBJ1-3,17,CASSFFQDRAKRNTIYF,TGTGCCAGCAGCTTTTTCCAGGACAGGGCGAAGAGGAACACCATATATTTT
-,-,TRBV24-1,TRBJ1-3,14,CATSGAGTGNTIYF,TGTGCCACCAGTGGTGCAGGGACTGGAAACACCATATATTTT
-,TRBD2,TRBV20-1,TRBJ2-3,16,CSASRLAGSSTDTQYF,TGCAGTGCTAGCAGACTAGCGGGGTCTAGCACAGATACGCAGTATTTT
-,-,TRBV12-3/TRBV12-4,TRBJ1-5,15,CASSSGDTSNQPQHF,TGTGCCAGCAGCTCGGGGGACACCAGCAATCAGCCCCAGCATTTT
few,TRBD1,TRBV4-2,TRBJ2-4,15,CASSQEASRGNIQYF,TGTGCCAGCAGCCAAGAAGCGTCCAGGGGGAACATTCAGTACTTC
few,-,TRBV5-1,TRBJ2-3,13,CASSSNVMDTQYF,TGCGCCAGCAGCTCCAACGTCATGGATACGCAGTATTTT
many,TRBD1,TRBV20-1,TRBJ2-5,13,CSASLGQGKTQYF,TGCAGTGCTAGTTTGGGACAGGGAAAGACCCAGTACTTC
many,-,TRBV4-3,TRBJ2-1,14,CASSQGLSNNEQFF,TGCGCCAGCAGCCAAGGCCTTTCGAACAATGAGCAGTTCTTC
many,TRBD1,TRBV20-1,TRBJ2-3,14,CSARGTGSTDTQYF,TGCAGTGCTAGAGGGACAGGAAGCACAGATACGCAGTATTTT
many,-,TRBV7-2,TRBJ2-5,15,CASSPAPAGEETQYF,TGTGCCAGCAGCCCTGCCCCGGCAGGGGAAGAGACCCAGTACTTC
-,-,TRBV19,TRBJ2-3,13,CASSISLADTQYF,TGTGCCAGTAGTATATCACTCGCAGATACGCAGTATTTT
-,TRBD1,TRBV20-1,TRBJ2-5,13,CSARGQGAETQYF,TGCAGTGCTAGGGGACAGGGGGCAGAGACCCAGTACTTC
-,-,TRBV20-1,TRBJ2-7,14,CSARNRWSSYEQYF,TGCAGTGCTAGAAACAGGTGGAGCTCCTACGAGCAGTACTTC